These 5 T cell receptor beta chains originate from one sample sequenced in a study of blood T cell repertoires in COVID-19. The assay was immunoSEQ multiplex PCR, and TCRdb's table has in-frame clones only and misses some. The top ten hold about 4.5% of the sample, which has 95,000 to 120,000 clones, 90% seen once. The sequenced material came from peripheral blood. The receptors originated from a woman aged 50 to 60 with acute or convalescent COVID-19.

The chain employs TRBV6-1 and TRBJ1-2, with TRBD1 identical over 10 bases. The CDR3 loop spans 14 amino acids. CDR1 and CDR2 (germline): MNHNS, SASEGT. The V and J ends lost 1 base and 8 bases, in that order; junction bases with no gene match: 4. The CDR3 sequence is CASSEEWTGGGYTF. Here the CDR3 DNA reads TGTGCCAGCAGTGAAGAATGGACAGGGGGAGGCTACACCTTC.

The chain uses TRBV19 and TRBJ2-3; 7 bases line up with TRBD2. The CDR3 runs 14 residues. V dropped 7 bases and J dropped 1; count of bases not matched to a gene: 5. CDR1 and CDR2 from the germline V gene are LNHDA and SQIVND (reference sequence). This chain's CDR3 is CASNGLAGTDTQYF. As DNA, the CDR3 is TGTGCCAGTAACGGTCTAGCGGGCACAGATACGCAGTATTTT.

The V and J genes are TRBV2 and TRBJ2-7; 10 nucleotides match TRBD1. Trimming at V came to 4 bases and at J to 2 bases, leaving 2 bases not matched to a gene. CDR1 and CDR2 (germline): SNHLY, FYNNEI. The CDR3 sequence is 14 residues long. CDR3 DNA sequence: TGTGCCAGCAGTGCCGGGACAGGGGCCTACGAGCAGTACTTC. It encodes CASSAGTGAYEQYF.

The gene calls are TRBV6-5 and TRBJ2-1; 16 nucleotides line up with TRBD2. V trimming: 7 bases; J trimming: 10 bases; junction bases outside the gene matches: 7. Germline CDR1 MNHEY, CDR2 SVGAGI. CDR3 length equals 15 residues. Here the CDR3 reads CASTKGLAGGYEQFF. The CDR3 coding sequence is TGTGCCAGCACCAAGGGACTAGCGGGAGGGTACGAGCAGTTCTTC.

This rearrangement joins TRBV7-3 to TRBJ2-1, with 9 bases that match TRBD2. The CDR3 has 16 residues. Germline trimming cut 5 bases from V and 0 bases from J; bases unmatched to any gene: 5. Germline lookup yields CDR1 SGHTA and CDR2 FQGTGA. The CDR3 DNA is TGTGCCAGCAGCCCTAGCGGGGCTAGCTCCTACAATGAGCAGTTCTTC. Its translation is CASSPSGASSYNEQFF. Drawing the rest from reference TRBV7-3 and TRBJ2-1, the complete variable domain is GAGVSQTPSNKVTEKGKYVELRCDPISGHTALYWYRQSLGQGPEFLIYFQGTGAADDSGLPNDRFFAVRPEGSVSTLKIQRTERGDSAVYLCASSPSGASSYNEQFFGPGTRLTVL.